This TCR beta chain was identified during a study of blood T cell repertoires in COVID-19. On the study more broadly: The United States, Italy and Spain were the sources of the acute and convalescent COVID-19 samples. T cells, B-cell-depleted T cells, or PBMCs provided the cDNA or gDNA that served as material.

The CDR3 consists of 15 residues. Germline values: CDR1 MNHEY, CDR2 SMNVEV (reference sequence). The ends were cut back, 2 bases at V and 0 bases at J, with 9 bases in the middle. As processed by the authors: Reference gene primer amplification yielded estimated nucleated cell counts. Repertoires were generated with immunoSEQ multiplex PCR, while TCRdb's copy carries only in-frame clones and drops some. Clone size and V and J calls were adopted from that table, with D and trimming inferred from the DNA. The table records 310,000 or so clones, around four fifths of them present only once. This chain joins TRBV27 and TRBJ2-3, with D maybe TRBD2 (5 bases). This sequence originates from a woman in her forties or fifties with acute or convalescent COVID-19. The sequenced sample consisted of peripheral blood. CDR3 DNA: TGTGCCAGCAGTTTAAACGGGGTTAGCACAGATACGCAGTATTTT. As protein: CASSLNGVSTDTQYF.